The 9 T cell receptor beta chains reported below all come from one sample, sequenced in a study of metastatic and nonmetastatic thyroid tumors. MiXCR re-clonotyped the PCR reads for TCRdb. The sample has some 32,000 clones, around a fifth seen once. Every patient underwent thyroid surgery untreated. Material for sequencing was blood. The receptors come from a female donor with papillary thyroid cancer or a benign thyroid nodule (not recorded which). Some clones in this sample may be carry-over from other donors' samples.

The gene calls are TRBV11-3 and TRBJ2-6, with TRBD1 matching 8 bases. From germline, CDR1 is SGHNT and CDR2 YENEEA. V lost 3 bases to trimming and J lost 4 bases; unmatched junction nucleotides: 2. This CDR3 is 15 amino acids long. CDR3 nucleotide sequence: TGTGCCAGCAGCTTCAGGGGGCCGGGGGCCAACGTCCTGACTTTC. Protein: CASSFRGPGANVLTF.

Points on this clone: The sample contains more than one DNA sequence encoding this CDR3. The chain joins TRBV12-5 to TRBJ2-7; D remains unclear. Trimming left V 1 base short and J 7 bases short, with 11 bases between. Germline loops: CDR1 LGHNT, CDR2 FRNRAP. The length of the CDR3 is 13 residues. This chain's CDR3 is CASGLDTLREQYF. In nucleotides, the CDR3 is TGTGCTAGTGGTTTGGACACCCTGCGGGAGCAGTACTTC.

This clone was recorded many times. The CDR3 region is CASSRGGQTDTQYF. CDR3 in DNA: TGCGCCAGCAGCCGGGGGGGCCAAACAGATACGCAGTATTTT. V and J are TRBV4-1 and TRBJ2-3; perhaps TRBD2 as D (7 bases). The germline V and J ends were trimmed by 4 bases and 3 bases, with 11 bases remaining between them. This CDR3 comprises 14 residues. CDR1 MGHRA and CDR2 YSYEKL come from the germline V gene.

This clone has a handful of counts. The genes are TRBV28 and TRBJ1-2; 9 bases align to TRBD1. The CDR3 covers 15 residues. Germline lookup yields CDR1 MDHEN and CDR2 SYDVKM. V lost 7 bases and J lost 3; bases outside the gene matches: 9. The CDR3 coding sequence is TGTGCCAGCATCCGACAGGGGGAGCCTTACTATGGCTACACCTTC. This codes for CASIRQGEPYYGYTF.

This clone was counted only a few times. This chain connects TRBV12-3 or TRBV12-4 to TRBJ2-2, with D unresolved. The CDR3 runs to 14 residues. Trimming cost V 6 bases and J 2 bases, with 10 bases left between them. CDR3: CASRSVGNTGELFF. The DNA for the CDR3 is TGTGCCAGCAGATCAGTGGGCAACACCGGGGAGCTGTTTTTT.

In its sample, this clone was seen many times. The chain joins TRBV5-4 to TRBJ2-1, with TRBD2 matching over 13 bases. The junction had 6 bases not matched to a gene; V was cut back by 4 bases and J by 8 bases. This CDR3 contains 15 residues. Germline CDR1 SGHNT, CDR2 YYREEE (reference sequence). CDR3 residues: CASSEGLAGSYEQFF. In nucleotides, the CDR3 is TGTGCCAGCAGCGAGGGACTAGCGGGATCTTATGAGCAGTTCTTC.

The V and J genes are TRBV20-1 and TRBJ1-2; TRBD1 agrees at 10 bases. The CDR3 loop spans 14 amino acids. V dropped 3 bases and J dropped 8; count of bases not matched to a gene: 9. In germline, CDR1 is DFQATT, CDR2 SNEGSKA (reference sequence). CDR3 residues: CSASFPGQGIGYTF. The CDR3 DNA reads TGCAGTGCTAGCTTTCCGGGACAGGGGATCGGCTACACCTTC.

The chain joins TRBV28 to TRBJ1-4; 7 bases line up with TRBD1. CDR3 length: 15 residues. V shed 6 bases, J shed 3 bases, and the junction held 7 bases outside the gene matches. The V gene's germline CDR1 is MDHEN and CDR2 SYDVKM. In DNA, the CDR3 is TGTGCCAGCAGCTTAGACAGGGTTGCTAATGAAAAACTGTTTTTT. This gives the protein CASSLDRVANEKLFF.

V gene TRBV6-1 combines with J gene TRBJ1-1; D is possibly TRBD1 (6 bases). This CDR3 is 14 amino acids long. Germline lookup yields CDR1 MNHNS and CDR2 SASEGT. V was cut by 3 bases and J by 3 bases, with 11 bases left in between. CDR3 in DNA: TGTGCCAGCAGTGAGACAGGCGATTACACTGAAGCTTTCTTT. This translates into CASSETGDYTEAFF.